The sequence of this TCR beta chain was determined in a study of shared clonotypes between healthy human individuals. Whole-study results and caveats: Donors were few, which limited the genetic and exposure-history diversity represented. Generation probabilities of non-shared clonotypes were lower (relative to those shared by all four donors).

Tens of thousands of T cell genomes (roughly 190 ng DNA) went into each sorted-subset replicate. Only in-frame clones appear in the TCRdb table, and some are missing; sequencing was by immunoSEQ multiplex PCR. The sample records about 710,000 clones, roughly 73% being singletons. With regard to this clone: The antigen is undetermined.

Naive CD4+ cells were CD45RA-selected; the remaining cells were memory. CDR1 and CDR2 from the germline V gene are SGHRS and YFSETQ. With 1 base removed from V and 0 bases from J, the gap between germline ends came to 8 bases. The CDR3 extends over 14 amino acids. This chain links TRBV5-1 with TRBJ2-7; D is ambiguous. This sequence was found in a woman under 40 in good health. The sequencing sample was made of memory CD4+ T cells sorted from blood. Subset of the sample: CD45RA-negative fraction. CDR3 region: CASSLTSTSYEQYF. DNA of the CDR3: TGCGCCAGCAGCTTGACATCCACCTCCTACGAGCAGTACTTC. Supplemented by reference TRBV5-1 and TRBJ2-7, the full variable domain reads KAGVTQTPRYLIKTRGQQVTLSCSPISGHRSVSWYQQTPGQGLQFLFEYFSETQRNKGNFPGRFSGRQFSNSRSEMNVSTLELGDSALYLCASSLTSTSYEQYFGPGTRLTVT.